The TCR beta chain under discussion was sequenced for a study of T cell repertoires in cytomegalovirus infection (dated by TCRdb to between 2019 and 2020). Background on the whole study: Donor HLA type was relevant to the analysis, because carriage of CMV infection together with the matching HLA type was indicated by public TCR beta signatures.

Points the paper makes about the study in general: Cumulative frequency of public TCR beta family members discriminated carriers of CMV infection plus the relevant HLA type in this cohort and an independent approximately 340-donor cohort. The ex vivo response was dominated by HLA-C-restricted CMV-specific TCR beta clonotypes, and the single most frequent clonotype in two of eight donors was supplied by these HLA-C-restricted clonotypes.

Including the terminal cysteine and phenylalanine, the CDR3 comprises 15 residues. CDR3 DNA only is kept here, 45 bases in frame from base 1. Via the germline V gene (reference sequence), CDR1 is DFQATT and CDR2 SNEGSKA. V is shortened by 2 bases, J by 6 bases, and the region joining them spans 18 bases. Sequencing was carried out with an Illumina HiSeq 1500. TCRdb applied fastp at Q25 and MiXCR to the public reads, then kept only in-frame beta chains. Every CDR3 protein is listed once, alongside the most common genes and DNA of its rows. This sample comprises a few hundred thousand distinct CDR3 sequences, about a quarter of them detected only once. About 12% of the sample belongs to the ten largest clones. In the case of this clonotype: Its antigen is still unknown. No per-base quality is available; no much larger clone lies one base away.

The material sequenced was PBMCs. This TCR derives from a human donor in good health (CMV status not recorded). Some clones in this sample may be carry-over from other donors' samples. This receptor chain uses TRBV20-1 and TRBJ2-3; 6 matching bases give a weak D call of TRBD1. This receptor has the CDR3 CSARPGHQQPDTQYF. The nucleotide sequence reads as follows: TGCAGTGCTAGACCGGGACACCAGCAGCCGGATACGCAGTATTTT.